This is a list of T cell receptor beta chains from one sample in a study of T cell responses to AZD1222 COVID-19 vaccine. The method was immunoSEQ multiplex PCR; TCRdb's version includes in-frame clones alone and lacks a portion of them. This table has about 110,000 clones, just under 90% appearing once. Material: peripheral blood, obtained on day 0 of AZD1222 vaccination. The receptors were gathered from an adult in good health. Both conserved end residues are part of each CDR3. Fields, in order: D gene, J gene, clone size, V gene, CDR3 DNA, CDR3 protein. The D gene is left open where the match is weak. Clone sizes are given selectively: once, few, many, or a class where the clone is expanded.

TRBD2 | TRBJ2-1 | - | TRBV20-1 | TGCAGTGCTAGTATCGCGGGAGTGTCCTACAATGAGCAGTTCTTC | CSASIAGVSYNEQFF
TRBD2 | TRBJ2-2 | - | TRBV6-1 | TGTGCCAGCAGTGCCCCGGGGGGGAGCGGGAGGGCCGGTAACACCGGGGAGCTGTTTTTT | CASSAPGGSGRAGNTGELFF
- | TRBJ1-2 | - | TRBV19 | TGTGCCAGTAGTTCCCAATGGGGCCCGATAGGTTATGGCTACACCTTC | CASSSQWGPIGYGYTF
- | TRBJ2-5 | - | TRBV27 | TGTGCCAGCAGCCCCATCGGAGAGACCCAGTACTTC | CASSPIGETQYF
- | TRBJ1-3 | - | TRBV11-2 | TGTGCCAGCAGCGGGACAACTGGAAACACCATATATTTT | CASSGTTGNTIYF
TRBD1 | TRBJ1-6 | - | TRBV7-8 | TGTGCCAGCAGCTTAGCACAGGGGAACAATTCACCCCTCCACTTT | CASSLAQGNNSPLHF
TRBD1 | TRBJ2-1 | - | TRBV15 | TGTGCCACCAGCCGACGGTCGGGGACAGGGGGCGATGAGCAGTTCTTC | CATSRRSGTGGDEQFF
- | TRBJ2-1 | once | TRBV7-9 | TGTGCCAGCAGCTTAGTGCGCTCCTACAATGAGCAGTTCTTC | CASSLVRSYNEQFF
TRBD1 | TRBJ2-5 | - | TRBV2 | TGTGCCAGCAGGGGGACAGATCAAGAGACCCAGTACTTC | CASRGTDQETQYF
TRBD1 | TRBJ1-1 | - | TRBV30 | TGTGCCTGGGATCTTAGGGACAGGGTGAAAACTGAAGCTTTCTTT | CAWDLRDRVKTEAFF
TRBD2 | TRBJ2-7 | - | TRBV15 | TGTGCCACCAGCAGAGATTTAAGCTTTTGGCTAGCGGGGAACTACGAGCAGTACTTC | CATSRDLSFWLAGNYEQYF
TRBD1 | TRBJ1-1 | - | TRBV10-3 | TGTGCCATCAGGACAGGGGTGGGGACTGAAGCTTTCTTT | CAIRTGVGTEAFF
- | TRBJ2-3 | - | TRBV5-1 | TGCGCCAGCAGCGGACGGGTTGCGGACACAGATACGCAGTATTTT | CASSGRVADTDTQYF
- | TRBJ2-3 | - | TRBV5-1 | TGCGCCAGCAATCGAGTAGGTAGCCCAGCAGATACGCAGTATTTT | CASNRVGSPADTQYF
- | TRBJ1-3 | - | TRBV14 | TGTGCCAGCAGCCCACAGGGTCTCGGAAACACCATATATTTT | CASSPQGLGNTIYF
- | TRBJ1-3 | - | TRBV2 | TGTGCCAGCAGAGCCATGACAGGCGTCTCTGGAAACACCATATATTTT | CASRAMTGVSGNTIYF
TRBD1 | TRBJ1-2 | few | TRBV5-1 | TGCGCCAGCAGCTTGGCACAGGGGGCGAAGGGCTACACCTTC | CASSLAQGAKGYTF
- | TRBJ2-7 | - | TRBV21-1 | TGTGCCAGCAGCAGGGTAGGAAAGGGACTACCATTCTCCTACGAGCAGTACTTC | CASSRVGKGLPFSYEQYF
- | TRBJ2-7 | - | TRBV5-6 | TGTGCCAGCAGCTTGGAGGTGGGAGTCTACGAGCAGTACTTC | CASSLEVGVYEQYF
- | TRBJ1-5 | - | TRBV5-8 | TGTGCCAGCAGCTCCTCCAGGGGACGTAACAATCAGCCCCAGCATTTT | CASSSSRGRNNQPQHF
- | TRBJ2-7 | - | TRBV11-2 | TGTGCCAGCAGCGATACAGGGTTCTACGAGCAGTACTTC | CASSDTGFYEQYF
TRBD2 | TRBJ2-7 | - | TRBV29-1 | TGCAGCGTGGCGGGGGGCTGGAGCTCCTACGAGCAGTACTTC | CSVAGGWSSYEQYF
TRBD2 | TRBJ2-3 | - | TRBV9 | TGTGCCAGCAGCCCGCGGGACTACACACTAGATACGCAGTATTTT | CASSPRDYTLDTQYF
- | TRBJ1-5 | - | TRBV28 | TGTGCCAGCAGTAAGGGTCATCAGCCCCAGCATTTT | CASSKGHQPQHF
- | TRBJ1-2 | - | TRBV24-1 | TGTGCCACCAGTGATCCCTCGTTCGGCTATGGCTACACCTTC | CATSDPSFGYGYTF
TRBD2 | TRBJ2-1 | - | TRBV19 | TGTGCCAGTAGCGGGGGGACTAGCGGGATATACAATGAGCAGTTCTTC | CASSGGTSGIYNEQFF
- | TRBJ1-2 | - | TRBV7-8 | TGTGCCAGCAGCTTAGCCTGGGGGACAAGCTATGGCTACACCTTC | CASSLAWGTSYGYTF
- | TRBJ1-4 | once | TRBV5-1 | TGCGCCAGCAGCCGTACAGGGTCAACTAATGAAAAACTGTTTTTT | CASSRTGSTNEKLFF
- | TRBJ1-3 | - | TRBV21-1 | TGTGCCAGCAGCAAACAGGGTAATGGAAACACCATATATTTT | CASSKQGNGNTIYF
TRBD2 | TRBJ2-7 | - | TRBV2 | TGTGCCAGCAGTGCCCCACTAGCGGAAAGCTCCTACGAGCAGTACTTC | CASSAPLAESSYEQYF
TRBD1 | TRBJ1-4 | - | TRBV28 | TGTGCCAGCAGTCCCAGACAGGGCAATAATGAAAAACTGTTTTTT | CASSPRQGNNEKLFF
TRBD1 | TRBJ1-1 | - | TRBV10-2 | TGCGCCAGCAGATCCGTGTCAGGGGGGCGGGACACTGAAGCTTTCTTT | CASRSVSGGRDTEAFF
- | TRBJ2-2 | - | TRBV5-4 | TGTGCCAGCAGCCCCGGCGGCATGGGGGGCACCGGGGAGCTGTTTTTT | CASSPGGMGGTGELFF
TRBD1 | TRBJ1-1 | - | TRBV19 | TGTGCCAGTACGACCCGGGACAGGTTTAGACCCCCCCAAACTGAAGCTTTCTTT | CASTTRDRFRPPQTEAFF
- | TRBJ2-7 | few | TRBV2 | TGTGCCAGCAGTGAACGTAGGTACGAGCAGTACTTC | CASSERRYEQYF
- | TRBJ1-2 | once | TRBV28 | TGTGCCAGCAGTTTATCCCCGGGTGTCCATGGCTACACCTTC | CASSLSPGVHGYTF
- | TRBJ1-3 | few | TRBV3-1/TRBV3-2 | TGTGCCAGCAGCCGTCCTCCAGGGTCTGGAAACACCATATATTTT | CASSRPPGSGNTIYF
- | TRBJ1-5 | - | TRBV9 | TGTGCCAGCAGCTCAAGATACAGTCTCGAGCCCCAGCATTTT | CASSSRYSLEPQHF
TRBD2 | TRBJ2-5 | - | TRBV7-9 | TGTGCCAGCAGCCCTATCCACGCGGGAGACCAAGAGACCCAGTACTTC | CASSPIHAGDQETQYF
- | TRBJ2-2 | - | TRBV14 | TGTGCCAGCAGCCAAGGGGTGTTCGGCAGGGGGAACACCGGGGAGCTGTTTTTT | CASSQGVFGRGNTGELFF
- | TRBJ2-1 | once | TRBV14 | TGTGCCAGCAGCCATCGGGCCGGCCTAAACAATGAGCAGTTCTTC | CASSHRAGLNNEQFF
- | TRBJ1-2 | - | TRBV25-1 | TGTGCCAGCAGTGGACACTATGGCTACACCTTC | CASSGHYGYTF
TRBD1 | TRBJ1-2 | - | TRBV6-5 | TGTGCCACCCGGTATGGGACAGCGTATGGCTACACCTTC | CATRYGTAYGYTF
- | TRBJ1-2 | - | TRBV2 | TGTGCCAGCAAAGTCAACTATGGCTACACCTTC | CASKVNYGYTF
- | TRBJ1-2 | - | TRBV11-2 | TGTGCCAGCAGCTTAGCAGGGCAAGATGGCTACACCTTC | CASSLAGQDGYTF
- | TRBJ1-2 | - | TRBV12-3/TRBV12-4 | TGTGCCAGCAGTTTACCACCCAACTATGGCTACACCTTC | CASSLPPNYGYTF